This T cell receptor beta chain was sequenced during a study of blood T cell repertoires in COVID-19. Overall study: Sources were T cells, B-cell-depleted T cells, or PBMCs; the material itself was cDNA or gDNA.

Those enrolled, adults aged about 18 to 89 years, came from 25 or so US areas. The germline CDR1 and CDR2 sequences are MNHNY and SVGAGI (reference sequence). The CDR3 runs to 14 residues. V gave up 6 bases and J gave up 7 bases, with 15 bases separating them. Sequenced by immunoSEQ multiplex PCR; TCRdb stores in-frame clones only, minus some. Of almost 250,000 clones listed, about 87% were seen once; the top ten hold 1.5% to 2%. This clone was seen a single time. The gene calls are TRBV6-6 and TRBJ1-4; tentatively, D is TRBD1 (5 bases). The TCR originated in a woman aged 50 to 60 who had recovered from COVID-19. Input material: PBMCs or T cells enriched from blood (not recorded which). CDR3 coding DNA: TGTGCCAGCAGAGCCGACAGATCCGGTGAAAAACTGTTTTTT. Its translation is CASRADRSGEKLFF.